Shown below are 9 T cell receptor beta chains from a single sample sequenced in a study of blood T cell repertoires in COVID-19. Sequenced by immunoSEQ multiplex PCR; TCRdb stores in-frame clones only, minus some. The table records about 200,000 clones, 81% of them present only once. Sequencing used peripheral blood. These receptors all stem from a woman of 80 years or more with acute or convalescent COVID-19.

V usage is TRBV4-1 and J usage is TRBJ2-7, with 10 positions matching TRBD2. Germline CDR1 is MGHRA and CDR2 is YSYEKL. After removal of 3 bases from V and 2 bases from J, the junction contained 10 bases not matched to a gene. The CDR3 has 17 amino acids. For the CDR3, the DNA is TGCGCCAGCAGCCACGCCTATCTAGCGGGGGTGACCTACGAGCAGTACTTC. Translated, it gives CASSHAYLAGVTYEQYF.

V gene TRBV5-1 combines with J gene TRBJ1-2; D is unclear. The CDR3 spans 12 residues. Looked up from germline, CDR1 is SGHRS and CDR2 is YFSETQ. Trimming left V 4 bases short and J 3 bases short, with 7 bases between. CDR3 in amino acids: CASSDTDYGYTF. CDR3 coding DNA: TGCGCCAGCAGCGATACGGACTATGGCTACACCTTC.

For this clone: A read error may produce the germline difference seen at one junction end. This chain joins TRBV6-6 and TRBJ2-7, with TRBD2 matching 10 bases. The germline CDR1 and CDR2 sequences are MNHNY and SVGAGI (reference sequence). The CDR3 sequence is 16 residues long. The CDR3 coding sequence is TGTGCCAGCAGCTACTCTAGCGGGGGAGTGGCCCACGAGCAGTACTTC. Its translation: CASSYSSGGVAHEQYF.

This clone was picked up a small number of times. The chain couples TRBV2 to TRBJ1-1; D gene unclear. Germline V gives CDR1 SNHLY, CDR2 FYNNEI. V lost 2 bases and J lost 0, with 4 bases in between. This CDR3 is 13 amino acids long. The CDR3 protein is CASSELLNTEAFF. The CDR3 coding sequence is TGTGCCAGCAGTGAACTTCTGAACACTGAAGCTTTCTTT.

V and J are TRBV19 and TRBJ2-7; D possibly corresponds to TRBD2 (6 bases). Germline CDR1 and CDR2: LNHDA and SQIVND (reference sequence). Trimming stripped 2 bases from V and 7 bases from J, with 9 bases between. The CDR3 runs 12 residues. CDR3 amino acids: CASSIRRDEQYF. For the CDR3, the DNA is TGTGCCAGTAGTATAAGGCGGGATGAGCAGTACTTC.

V gene TRBV19 combines with J gene TRBJ2-1, with TRBD2 identical over 7 bases. CDR3 size: 17 residues. The ends lost 1 base at V and 3 bases at J; junction bases unmatched: 9. Germline CDR1 and CDR2: LNHDA and SQIVND (reference sequence). In DNA form, the CDR3 reads TGTGCCAGTAGTATAGGGCTGGCGGGAGCGTACTACAATGAGCAGTTCTTC. This sequence encodes CASSIGLAGAYYNEQFF.

The CDR3 protein is CASSLVRGGEGETQYF. The CDR3 DNA sequence: TGCGCCAGCAGCTTGGTCCGGGGGGGCGAAGGGGAGACCCAGTACTTC. The genes are TRBV5-1 and TRBJ2-5; 8 bases match TRBD2. CDR1 is SGHRS and CDR2 is YFSETQ in the germline V gene. The CDR3 loop spans 16 amino acids. Trimming at V came to 0 bases and at J to 5 bases, leaving 9 bases not matched to a gene.

The chain joins TRBV19 to TRBJ1-5; 7 nucleotides agree with TRBD1. This CDR3 has 15 amino acids. From germline, CDR1 is LNHDA and CDR2 SQIVND (reference sequence). The junction had 6 bases not matched to a gene; V was cut back by 6 bases and J by 1 base. CDR3 amino acids: CASRRGLRSNQPQHF. For the CDR3, the DNA is TGTGCCAGTAGGAGGGGGCTTAGGAGCAATCAGCCCCAGCATTTT.

V usage is TRBV5-4 and J usage is TRBJ1-6; 9 positions agree with TRBD1. V shed 8 bases and J 4 bases; nucleotides not matched to a gene: 10. This CDR3 has 16 residues. Germline values: CDR1 SGHNT, CDR2 YYREEE (reference sequence). CDR3 sequence reads: CASSTGGTGYNSPLHF. CDR3 DNA: TGTGCCAGTTCTACGGGCGGGACAGGGTATAATTCACCCCTCCACTTT.